The entry below describes one TCR beta chain. The data were obtained in a study of blood T cell repertoires in COVID-19. Study overall: Sample material is recorded as cDNA or gDNA derived from T cells, B-cell-depleted T cells, or PBMCs.

Original processing methods: It was from reference gene primer amplification that nucleated cell counts were estimated. TCRdb keeps only in-frame clones here, not all; method: immunoSEQ multiplex PCR. V and J calls and clone size come straight from that table; D and trimming were deduced from the DNA. Among about 150,000 clones, about 85% were seen once, and the ten largest hold about 3.2%. V was pared by 0 bases and J by 6 bases, with 6 bases of the junction left unmatched. This CDR3 spans 15 amino acids. CDR1 is LNHDA, CDR2 SQIVND, per germline (reference sequence). This chain joins TRBV19 and TRBJ1-2; 8 bases match TRBD1. This TCR was recovered from a woman between 35 and 50 years old with active or convalescent COVID-19. Sequenced input: peripheral blood. In DNA, the CDR3 is TGTGCCAGTAGTATAGACAGGGGGCGCGAAGATGGCTACACCTTC. Encoded protein: CASSIDRGREDGYTF. The full variable domain, in which reference TRBV19 and TRBJ1-2 provide the parts outside the CDR3, is DGGITQSPKYLFRKEGQNVTLSCEQNLNHDAMYWYRQDPGQGLRLIYYSQIVNDFQKGDIAEGYSVSREKKESFPLTVTSAQKNPTAFYLCASSIDRGREDGYTFGSGTRLTVV.